This T cell receptor beta chain emerged from a study of cytomegalovirus exposure and HLA in healthy donors. This CDR3 has 14 amino acids. Trimming cost V 6 bases and J 2 bases; bases outside gene matches: 3. Germline V CDR1 and CDR2: GTSNPN, SVGIG (reference sequence). Profiling relied on immunoSEQ multiplex PCR, and the TCRdb table lists in-frame clones only, not all of them. The sample lists 120,000 or so clones; around 90% were seen once. The V gene is TRBV30, the J gene TRBJ2-6, with TRBD1 matching over 8 bases. The sequence derives from a woman aged 18-30 years in good health and CMV-seronegative. Sequencing used PBMCs. The CDR3 loop reads CACAGGAGANVLTF. As DNA, the CDR3 is TGTGCCTGTGCAGGGGGCGCTGGGGCCAACGTCCTGACTTTC.